The rows below give T cell receptor beta chains drawn from one sample of a study of beta chain features in type 1 diabetes. Generated by immunoSEQ multiplex PCR, the TCRdb table keeps only in-frame clones and is missing some. This table has about 150,000 clones, 7.8% appearing once. Sequencing was done on a sample of central memory CD4+ T cells from blood. The receptors stem from a middle-aged woman with type 1 diabetes. Each CDR3 is given with its conserved first and last residue. A D gene is named only where the DNA matches it firmly. Expanded clones are given a class, and other clones once, few, many or no size at all.

J gene | D gene | V gene | clone size | CDR3 protein | CDR3 DNA
TRBJ1-6 | - | TRBV7-9 | few | CASSLGQAVNSPLHF | TGTGCCAGCAGCTTAGGACAGGCGGTAAATTCACCCCTCCACTTT
TRBJ2-5 | - | TRBV20-1 | many | CSGQLGETQYF | TGCAGTGGACAACTAGGGGAGACCCAGTACTTC
TRBJ2-6 | - | TRBV2 | few | CASSERGSGANVLTF | TGTGCCAGCAGTGAAAGGGGATCTGGGGCCAACGTCCTGACTTTC
TRBJ1-4 | - | TRBV11-2 | - | CASSFRPTGKLFF | TGTGCCAGCAGCTTTCGCCCCACTGGAAAACTGTTTTTT
TRBJ2-3 | TRBD2 | TRBV7-2 | few | CASSPGTSGARQYF | TGTGCCAGCAGCCCCGGGACTAGCGGGGCACGGCAGTATTTT
TRBJ1-2 | - | TRBV4-2 | - | CASSQDAAENYGYTF | TGTGCCAGCAGCCAAGATGCGGCAGAAAACTATGGCTACACCTTC
TRBJ1-5 | - | TRBV10-3 | - | CAISAQRDQPQHF | TGTGCCATCAGTGCGCAGCGGGATCAGCCCCAGCATTTT
TRBJ2-3 | - | TRBV30 | - | CAWSVWGADTQYF | TGTGCCTGGAGTGTTTGGGGCGCAGATACGCAGTATTTT
TRBJ2-3 | TRBD1 | TRBV5-1 | - | CASSSGTVSTDTQYF | TGCGCCAGCAGCTCCGGGACAGTGAGCACAGATACGCAGTATTTT
TRBJ2-3 | TRBD2 | TRBV19 | - | CASSGTSGIDTQYF | TGTGCCAGTAGTGGGACTAGCGGGATTGATACGCAGTATTTT
TRBJ2-1 | - | TRBV19 | - | CASSYDSRGNEQFF | TGTGCCAGTAGTTACGACAGTAGGGGGAATGAGCAGTTCTTC
TRBJ1-5 | - | TRBV30 | many | CACQTGSNQPQHF | TGTGCCTGCCAGACAGGTAGCAATCAGCCCCAGCATTTT
TRBJ2-7 | TRBD2 | TRBV7-9 | few | CASSSPSGGSYEQYF | TGTGCCAGCAGCTCCCCCAGCGGGGGATCCTACGAGCAGTACTTC
TRBJ2-7 | TRBD2 | TRBV7-2 | - | CASSQVRGSPYEQYF | TGTGCCAGCAGCCAAGTGCGGGGGTCCCCCTACGAGCAGTACTTC
TRBJ2-4 | - | TRBV19 | - | CASSAGKNIQYF | TGTGCCAGTAGCGCGGGTAAAAACATTCAGTACTTC
TRBJ2-3 | TRBD2 | TRBV5-4 | few | CASSRDVAGGQGYTQYF | TGTGCCAGCAGCCGTGATGTAGCGGGGGGCCAGGGGTATACGCAGTATTTT
TRBJ2-3 | - | TRBV5-4 | - | CASSWGGRGEDTQYF | TGTGCCAGCAGCTGGGGGGGCCGAGGGGAAGATACGCAGTATTTT
TRBJ2-1 | - | TRBV7-7 | - | CASSPTHGNEQFF | TGTGCCAGCAGCCCCACTCACGGGAATGAGCAGTTCTTC
TRBJ1-4 | TRBD1 | TRBV9 | few | CASSSGQANEKLFF | TGTGCCAGCAGTTCCGGACAGGCTAATGAAAAACTGTTTTTT
TRBJ2-7 | TRBD1 | TRBV2 | - | CASMADRGNEQYF | TGTGCCAGCATGGCGGACAGGGGCAACGAGCAGTACTTC
TRBJ2-7 | - | TRBV7-2 | once | CASSSTPGRYEQYF | TGTGCCAGCAGCTCAACCCCGGGGAGATACGAGCAGTACTTC
TRBJ2-7 | TRBD1 | TRBV19 | - | CASSTLGQGQHEQYF | TGTGCCAGTAGTACACTCGGACAGGGGCAACACGAGCAGTACTTC
TRBJ1-2 | - | TRBV5-6 | many | CASSPTGSANYGYTF | TGTGCCAGCAGCCCCACAGGGTCAGCCAACTATGGCTACACCTTC
TRBJ1-1 | - | TRBV9 | - | CASSVDQVNTEAFF | TGTGCCAGCAGCGTAGATCAGGTGAACACTGAAGCTTTCTTT
TRBJ1-2 | - | TRBV9 | - | CASSVGHIGNYGYTF | TGTGCCAGCAGCGTAGGACACATAGGAAACTATGGCTACACCTTC
TRBJ2-2 | - | TRBV6-6 | - | CASSIGQNTGELFF | TGTGCCAGCAGTATAGGACAGAACACCGGGGAGCTGTTTTTT
TRBJ2-1 | - | TRBV30 | many | CAWSVGAGSSYNEQFF | TGTGCCTGGAGTGTGGGTGCTGGGAGCTCCTACAATGAGCAGTTCTTC
TRBJ1-2 | - | TRBV6-6 | few | CAGRPGGDNYGYTF | TGTGCCGGTCGACCGGGGGGGGACAACTATGGCTACACCTTC
TRBJ2-5 | TRBD1 | TRBV5-1 | few | CASSRTGVDQETQYF | TGCGCCAGCAGCCGTACAGGGGTCGACCAAGAGACCCAGTACTTC
TRBJ2-3 | - | TRBV7-3 | few | CASSLAGQVTDTQYF | TGTGCCAGCAGCTTAGCAGGTCAGGTTACAGATACGCAGTATTTT
TRBJ2-1 | TRBD1 | TRBV29-1 | many | CSVGPGQGSDEQFF | TGCAGCGTTGGCCCCGGACAGGGGAGCGATGAGCAGTTCTTC
TRBJ1-5 | TRBD1 | TRBV7-9 | - | CASSLGTGDQPQHF | TGTGCCAGCAGCTTAGGGACAGGAGATCAGCCCCAGCATTTT
TRBJ1-2 | TRBD1 | TRBV5-1 | - | CASSDTDRGLGYTF | TGCGCCAGCAGTGATACGGACAGGGGGCTCGGCTACACCTTC
TRBJ2-5 | - | TRBV7-7 | - | CASSLGGGTETQYF | TGTGCTAGCAGCTTAGGCGGAGGGACGGAGACCCAGTACTTC
TRBJ1-2 | TRBD1 | TRBV30 | few | CAWWFPGQGARGYTF | TGTGCCTGGTGGTTTCCGGGACAGGGGGCGCGGGGCTACACCTTC
TRBJ2-6 | - | TRBV4-2 | few | CASSRLTASGANVLTF | TGTGCCAGCAGCCGCCTGACAGCTTCTGGGGCCAACGTCCTGACTTTC
TRBJ1-2 | - | TRBV25-1 | few | CASSAVGHSRANYGYTF | TGTGCCAGCAGTGCCGTGGGACATTCTCGAGCTAACTATGGCTACACCTTC
TRBJ1-4 | - | TRBV7-9 | few | CASSLRIGGDEKLFF | TGTGCCAGCAGCTTACGGATCGGGGGTGATGAAAAACTGTTTTTT
TRBJ2-7 | - | TRBV6-5 | many | CASRTRRDSYEQYF | TGTGCCAGCCGGACTCGACGGGACTCCTACGAGCAGTACTTC
TRBJ2-5 | TRBD2 | TRBV7-6 | few | CASSPWASGGQETQYF | TGTGCCAGCAGCCCCTGGGCTAGCGGGGGACAAGAGACCCAGTACTTC